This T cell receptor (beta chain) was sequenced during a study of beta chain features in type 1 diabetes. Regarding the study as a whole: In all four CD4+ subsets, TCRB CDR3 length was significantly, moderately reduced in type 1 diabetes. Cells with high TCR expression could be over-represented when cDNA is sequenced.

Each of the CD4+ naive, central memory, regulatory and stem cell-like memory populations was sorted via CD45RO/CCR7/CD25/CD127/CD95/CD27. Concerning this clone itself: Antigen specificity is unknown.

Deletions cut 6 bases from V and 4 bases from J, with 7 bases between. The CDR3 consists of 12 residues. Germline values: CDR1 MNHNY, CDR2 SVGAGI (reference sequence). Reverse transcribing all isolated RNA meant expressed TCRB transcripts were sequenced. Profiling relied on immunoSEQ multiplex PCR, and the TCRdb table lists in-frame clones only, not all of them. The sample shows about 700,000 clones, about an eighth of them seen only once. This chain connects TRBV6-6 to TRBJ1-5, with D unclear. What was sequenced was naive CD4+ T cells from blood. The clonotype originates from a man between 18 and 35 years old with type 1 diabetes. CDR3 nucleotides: TGTGCCAGCAGCCTTCCTAATCAGCCCCAGCATTTT. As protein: CASSLPNQPQHF.